Below, one T cell receptor (beta chain) is given with its context. The sample is drawn from a study of blood T cell repertoires in COVID-19. Study-wide context: Donors in the United States, Italy and Spain gave samples during acute or convalescent COVID-19.

Germline V gives CDR1 SGHTA, CDR2 FQGTGA. The CDR3 length is 13 residues. V shed 6 bases, J shed 5 bases, and the junction held 5 bases outside the gene matches. Here immunoSEQ multiplex PCR was the method, and the copy in TCRdb shows in-frame clones only, minus some. Among 150,000 to 250,000 clones listed, roughly 92% were seen once. The sequenced sample was peripheral blood. V gene TRBV7-3 combines with J gene TRBJ2-5, with 8 bases lining up with TRBD1. The sequence was collected from a man under 40 with COVID-19, enrolled during active disease. This CDR3 is CASSYRQGETQYF. The CDR3 DNA sequence: TGTGCCAGCAGTTATCGACAGGGGGAGACCCAGTACTTC.